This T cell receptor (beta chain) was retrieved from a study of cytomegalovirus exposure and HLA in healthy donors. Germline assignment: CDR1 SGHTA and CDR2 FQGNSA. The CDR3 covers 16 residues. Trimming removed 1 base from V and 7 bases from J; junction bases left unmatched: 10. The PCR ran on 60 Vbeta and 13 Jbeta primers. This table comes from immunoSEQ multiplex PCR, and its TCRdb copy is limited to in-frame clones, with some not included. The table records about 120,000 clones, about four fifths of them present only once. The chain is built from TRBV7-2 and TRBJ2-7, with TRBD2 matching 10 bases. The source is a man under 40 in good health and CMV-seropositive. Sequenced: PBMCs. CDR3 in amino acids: CASSLDYLAGVSEQYF. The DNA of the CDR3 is TGTGCCAGCAGCTTAGACTACCTAGCGGGAGTTAGTGAGCAGTACTTC.